This T cell receptor (beta chain) was profiled in a study of blood T cell repertoires in COVID-19. This CDR3 has 17 amino acids. Germline V CDR1 and CDR2: PRHDT, FYEKMQ (reference sequence). V trimming: 7 bases; J trimming: 3 bases; junction bases outside the gene matches: 15. The protocol was immunoSEQ multiplex PCR, while the TCRdb copy is restricted to in-frame clones and leaves out a portion. The sample lists 250,000 to 300,000 clones, more than 80% seen once, with around 3% in the top ten. This clonotype was obtained from a woman aged 25 to 39 with active or convalescent COVID-19. The gene calls are TRBV13 and TRBJ2-1; TRBD1 matches at 7 bases. Sequenced material: peripheral blood. Here the CDR3 reads CASIAKNRGSFYNEQFF. For the CDR3, the DNA is TGTGCCAGCATCGCAAAAAACAGGGGAAGTTTCTACAATGAGCAGTTCTTC. Supplemented by reference TRBV13 and TRBJ2-1, the full variable domain reads AAGVIQSPRHLIKEKRETATLKCYPIPRHDTVYWYQQGPGQDPQFLISFYEKMQSDKGSIPDRFSAQQFSDYHSELNMSSLELGDSALYFCASIAKNRGSFYNEQFFGPGTRLTVL.